The clone carrying this T cell receptor beta chain was counted many times. Antigen unknown. Deletions cut 6 bases from V and 4 bases from J, with 10 bases between. CDR1 MDHEN and CDR2 SYDVKM come from the germline V gene. The CDR3 is made up of 12 amino acids. The sample is drawn from a study of T cells in Graves' hyperthyroidism and ophthalmopathy. Broader study findings: Stable hyperthyroidism and ophthalmopathy were separated using 13 V-J signatures.

Using RNA transcripts as the source, TCR beta CDR3 regions were amplified. During a first-round RT-PCR of the TCR CDR3, the HTBI primer set was used. Each CDR3 protein is one row after TCRdb ran MiXCR on the multiplex PCR reads. The sample holds under 550,000 distinct CDR3 sequences, approximately 15% seen once. This sequence originates from a young woman with Graves' hyperthyroidism. Specimen: blood. V is TRBV28 and J is TRBJ2-7; D unresolved. This CDR3 reads CASRSFRYEQYF. CDR3 in DNA: TGTGCCAGCAGGTCCTTTAGGTACGAGCAGTACTTC.